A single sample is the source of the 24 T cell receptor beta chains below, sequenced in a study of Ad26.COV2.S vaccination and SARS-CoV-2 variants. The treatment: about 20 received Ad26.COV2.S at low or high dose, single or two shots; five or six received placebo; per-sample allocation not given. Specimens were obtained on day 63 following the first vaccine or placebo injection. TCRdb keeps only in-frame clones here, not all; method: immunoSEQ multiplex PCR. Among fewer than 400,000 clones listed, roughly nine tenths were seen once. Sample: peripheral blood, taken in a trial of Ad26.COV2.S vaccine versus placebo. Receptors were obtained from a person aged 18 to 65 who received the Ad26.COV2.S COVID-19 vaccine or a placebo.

The CDR3 sequence is CASSKASNTGELFF. In nucleotides, the CDR3 is TGTGCCAGCAGCAAAGCCTCGAACACCGGGGAGCTGTTTTTT. This sequence joins TRBV5-4 and TRBJ2-2; D gene unclear. Germline CDR1 and CDR2: SGHNT and YYREEE (reference sequence). The CDR3 totals 14 residues. The germline V and J ends were trimmed by 4 bases and 0 bases, with 7 bases remaining between them.

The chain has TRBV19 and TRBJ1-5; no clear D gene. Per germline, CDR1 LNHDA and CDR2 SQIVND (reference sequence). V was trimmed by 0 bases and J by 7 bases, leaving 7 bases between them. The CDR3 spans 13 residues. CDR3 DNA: TGTGCCAGTAGTATAGACGCTAAACAGCCCCAGCATTTT. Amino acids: CASSIDAKQPQHF.

The CDR3 spells CASSSELETQYF. The DNA for the CDR3 is TGCGCCAGCAGCTCCGAACTAGAGACCCAGTACTTC. The chain has TRBV5-1 and TRBJ2-5; D not resolved. This CDR3 comprises 12 residues. Germline CDR1 is SGHRS and CDR2 is YFSETQ. With 3 bases removed from V and 4 bases from J, the gap between germline ends came to 7 bases. The full variable domain, in which reference TRBV5-1 and TRBJ2-5 provide the parts outside the CDR3, is KAGVTQTPRYLIKTRGQQVTLSCSPISGHRSVSWYQQTPGQGLQFLFEYFSETQRNKGNFPGRFSGRQFSNSRSEMNVSTLELGDSALYLCASSSELETQYFGPGTRLLVL.

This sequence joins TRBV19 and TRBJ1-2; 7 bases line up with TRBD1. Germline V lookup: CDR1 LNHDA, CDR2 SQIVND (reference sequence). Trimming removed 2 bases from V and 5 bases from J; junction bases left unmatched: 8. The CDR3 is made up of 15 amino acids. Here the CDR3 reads CASSISGQQFYGYTF. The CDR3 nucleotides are TGTGCCAGTAGTATATCGGGACAGCAATTTTATGGCTACACCTTC.

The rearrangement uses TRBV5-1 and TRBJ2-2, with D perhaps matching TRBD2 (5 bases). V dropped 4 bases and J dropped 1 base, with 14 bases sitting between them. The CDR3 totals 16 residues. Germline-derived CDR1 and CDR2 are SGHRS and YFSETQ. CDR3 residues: CASSRQAEVNTGELFF. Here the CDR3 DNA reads TGCGCCAGCAGCCGTCAAGCGGAGGTGAACACCGGGGAGCTGTTTTTT.

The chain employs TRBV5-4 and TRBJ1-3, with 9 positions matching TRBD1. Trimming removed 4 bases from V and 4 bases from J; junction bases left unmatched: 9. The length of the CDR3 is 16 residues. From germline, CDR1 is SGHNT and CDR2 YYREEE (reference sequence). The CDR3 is CASSLKDRGRGNTIYF. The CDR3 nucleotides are TGTGCCAGCAGCCTAAAGGACAGGGGTAGGGGAAACACCATATATTTT.

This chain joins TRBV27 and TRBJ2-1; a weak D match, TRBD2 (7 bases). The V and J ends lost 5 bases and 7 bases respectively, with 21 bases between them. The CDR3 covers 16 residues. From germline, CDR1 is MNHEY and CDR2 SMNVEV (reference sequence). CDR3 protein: CASSPYWGGRYNEQFF. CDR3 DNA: TGTGCCAGCAGTCCCTATTGGGGGGGCCGATATAATGAGCAGTTCTTC.

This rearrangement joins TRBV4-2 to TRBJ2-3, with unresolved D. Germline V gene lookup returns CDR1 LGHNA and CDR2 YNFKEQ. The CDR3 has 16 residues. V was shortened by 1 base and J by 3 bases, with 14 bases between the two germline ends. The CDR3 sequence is CASSQVLGEYTDTQYF. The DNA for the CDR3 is TGTGCCAGCAGCCAAGTTCTTGGAGAATATACAGATACGCAGTATTTT.

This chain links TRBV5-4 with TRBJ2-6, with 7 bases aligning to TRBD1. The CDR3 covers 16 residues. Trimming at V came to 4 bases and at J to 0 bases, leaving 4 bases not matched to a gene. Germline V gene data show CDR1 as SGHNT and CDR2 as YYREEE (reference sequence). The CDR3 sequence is CASSQGQRSGANVLTF. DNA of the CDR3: TGTGCCAGCAGCCAGGGACAGCGCTCTGGGGCCAACGTCCTGACTTTC.

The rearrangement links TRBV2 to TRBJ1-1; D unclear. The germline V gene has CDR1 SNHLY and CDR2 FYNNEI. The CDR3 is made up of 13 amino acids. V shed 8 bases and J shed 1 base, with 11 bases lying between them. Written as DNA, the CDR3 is TGTGCCAGCTCCCAAATGGAGAACACTGAAGCTTTCTTT. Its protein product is CASSQMENTEAFF.

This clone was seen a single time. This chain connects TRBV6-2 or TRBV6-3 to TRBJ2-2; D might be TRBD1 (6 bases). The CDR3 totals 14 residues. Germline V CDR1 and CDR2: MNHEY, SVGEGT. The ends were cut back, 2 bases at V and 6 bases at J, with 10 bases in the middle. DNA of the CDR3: TGTGCCAGCAGTTACCAACAGGGCTCCGGGGAGCTGTTTTTT. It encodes CASSYQQGSGELFF.

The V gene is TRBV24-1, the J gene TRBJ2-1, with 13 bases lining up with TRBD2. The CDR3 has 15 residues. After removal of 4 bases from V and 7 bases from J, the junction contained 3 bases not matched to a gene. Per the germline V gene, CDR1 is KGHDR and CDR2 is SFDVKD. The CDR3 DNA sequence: TGTGCCACCAGTGAAACTAGCGGGGGGGTGAATGAGCAGTTCTTC. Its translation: CATSETSGGVNEQFF.

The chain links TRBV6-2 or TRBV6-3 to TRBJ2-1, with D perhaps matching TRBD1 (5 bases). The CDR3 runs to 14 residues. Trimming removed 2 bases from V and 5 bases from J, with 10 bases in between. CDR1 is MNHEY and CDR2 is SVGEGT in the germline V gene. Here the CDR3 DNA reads TGTGCCAGCAGTTACCTCGACAGAAACAATGAGCAGTTCTTC. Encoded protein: CASSYLDRNNEQFF.

The CDR3: CASSPNEQFF. CDR3 nucleotide sequence: TGTGCCAGCAGCCCGAATGAGCAGTTCTTC. The chain carries TRBV7-9 and TRBJ2-1; D unresolved. The CDR3 sequence is 10 residues long. The germline V gene encodes CDR1 SEHNR and CDR2 FQNEAQ (reference sequence). V was shortened by 5 bases and J by 7 bases, with 3 bases between the two germline ends.

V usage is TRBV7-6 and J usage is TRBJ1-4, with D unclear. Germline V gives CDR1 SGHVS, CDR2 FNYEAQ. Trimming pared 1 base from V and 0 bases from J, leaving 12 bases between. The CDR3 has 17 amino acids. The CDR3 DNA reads TGTGCCAGCAGCTTAGTTTTCGGTCGAGCAACTAATGAAAAACTGTTTTTT. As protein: CASSLVFGRATNEKLFF.

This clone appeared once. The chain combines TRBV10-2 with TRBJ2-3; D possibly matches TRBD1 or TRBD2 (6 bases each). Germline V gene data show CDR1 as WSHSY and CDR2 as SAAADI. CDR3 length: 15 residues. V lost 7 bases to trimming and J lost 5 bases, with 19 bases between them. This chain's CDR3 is CASTHGGPLGDTQYF. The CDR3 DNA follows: TGCGCCAGCACACACGGGGGCCCTTTAGGAGATACGCAGTATTTT.

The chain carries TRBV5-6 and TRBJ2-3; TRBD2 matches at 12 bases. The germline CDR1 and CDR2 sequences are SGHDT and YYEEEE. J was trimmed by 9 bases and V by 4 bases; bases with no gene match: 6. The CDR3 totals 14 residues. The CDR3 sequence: CASSPRLAGVTQYF. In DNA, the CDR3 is TGTGCCAGCAGCCCTCGACTAGCGGGGGTGACGCAGTATTTT.

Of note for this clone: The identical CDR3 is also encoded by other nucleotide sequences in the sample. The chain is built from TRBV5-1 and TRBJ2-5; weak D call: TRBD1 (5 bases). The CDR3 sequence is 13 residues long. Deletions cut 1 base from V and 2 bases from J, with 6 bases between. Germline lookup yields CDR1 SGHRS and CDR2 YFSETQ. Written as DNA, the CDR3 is TGCGCCAGCAGCTTGCGACAGCAAGAGACCCAGTACTTC. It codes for CASSLRQQETQYF.

The chain's CDR3 is CASSTDRTTEAFF. CDR3 nucleotide sequence: TGTGCCAGCAGCACGGACAGGACCACTGAAGCTTTCTTT. The rearrangement joins TRBV5-6 to TRBJ1-1; 7 nucleotides agree with TRBD1. Per the germline V gene, CDR1 is SGHDT and CDR2 is YYEEEE. The CDR3 contains 13 residues. The trim removed 4 bases at V and 4 bases at J, leaving 4 bases unmatched. The full variable domain, completed using reference TRBV5-6 and TRBJ1-1, is DAGVTQSPTHLIKTRGQQVTLRCSPKSGHDTVSWYQQALGQGPQFIFQYYEEEERQRGNFPDRFSGHQFPNYSSELNVNALLLGDSALYLCASSTDRTTEAFFGQGTRLTVV.

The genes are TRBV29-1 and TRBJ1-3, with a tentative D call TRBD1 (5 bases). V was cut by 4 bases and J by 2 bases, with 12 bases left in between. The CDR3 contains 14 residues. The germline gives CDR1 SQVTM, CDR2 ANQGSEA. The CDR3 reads CSVAGTVPGNTIYF. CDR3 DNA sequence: TGCAGCGTTGCCGGGACGGTTCCTGGAAACACCATATATTTT.

The CDR3 DNA follows: TGCGCCAGCAGCCCGGGACTAGCGGGGGGACCGACCTACGAGCAGTACTTC. The encoded protein is CASSPGLAGGPTYEQYF. This chain uses TRBV5-1 with TRBJ2-7; TRBD2 matches 15 bases. The CDR3 contains 17 residues. CDR1 is SGHRS, CDR2 YFSETQ, per germline. J lost 2 bases, V lost 4 bases, and 7 bases had no gene match.

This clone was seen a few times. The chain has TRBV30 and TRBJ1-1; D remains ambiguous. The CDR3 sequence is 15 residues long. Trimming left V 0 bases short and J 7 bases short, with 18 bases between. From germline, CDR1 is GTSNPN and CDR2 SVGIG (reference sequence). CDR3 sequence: CAWSVPPGRSHEAFF. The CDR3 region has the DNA TGTGCCTGGAGTGTTCCCCCGGGGAGGTCCCATGAAGCTTTCTTT.

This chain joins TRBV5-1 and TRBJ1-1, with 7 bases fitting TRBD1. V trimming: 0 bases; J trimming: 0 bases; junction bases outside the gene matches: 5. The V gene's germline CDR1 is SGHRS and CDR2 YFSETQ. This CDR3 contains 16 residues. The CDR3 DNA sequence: TGCGCCAGCAGCTTGGTGACAGGGTGGATGAACACTGAAGCTTTCTTT. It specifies CASSLVTGWMNTEAFF.

CDR3 nucleotide sequence: TGTGCCAGCAGCATTCGGGACTCCCGGAGGGAGACCCAGTACTTC. Translating it yields CASSIRDSRRETQYF. The genes are TRBV5-8 and TRBJ2-5; tentatively, D is TRBD2 (6 bases). Trimming cost V 4 bases and J 5 bases, with 18 bases left between them. In germline, CDR1 is SGHTS, CDR2 YDEGEE. This CDR3 is built from 15 residues.